The 9 T cell receptor beta chains below were found in one sample sequenced in a study of T-cell memory formation after mild COVID-19. TCRdb independently ran MiXCR on the 5' RACE reads; one entry per CDR3 protein. There are 150,000 to 200,000 distinct CDR3 sequences in the sample; around 13% occur only once, and roughly 15% lies in the top ten. The specimen sequenced was PBMCs or a T cell subset sorted from them (not recorded which). The source of these receptors is an adult woman who had mild COVID-19 (a few samples of this study predate the infection). Cell type and time point are not known.

This chain joins TRBV11-3 and TRBJ2-1; no definite D call. Germline-derived CDR1 and CDR2 are SGHNT and YENEEA. Deletions cut 8 bases from V and 6 bases from J, with 14 bases between. This CDR3 spans 13 amino acids. The CDR3 reads CASGQPLANEQFF. Here the CDR3 DNA reads TGTGCCAGCGGGCAGCCTTTAGCCAATGAGCAGTTCTTC.

The table lists this clonotype with a few counts. The chain joins TRBV12-3 or TRBV12-4 to TRBJ2-1, with no clear D. The V gene lost 4 bases and the J gene lost 9 bases, with 13 bases spanning the gap. The CDR3 spans 13 residues. As DNA, the CDR3 is TGTGCCAGCAGTTCCGGCCCGTTTGCTGAGCAGTTCTTC. It yields the protein CASSSGPFAEQFF.

This clonotype came up a few times. The chain has TRBV7-2 and TRBJ2-5, with a weak D call TRBD1 (6 bases). Per germline, CDR1 SGHTA and CDR2 FQGNSA. V was clipped by 5 bases and J by 5 bases, with 27 bases between them. CDR3 length: 18 amino acids. CDR3 amino acids: CASSPSPAQGRLMETQYF. In DNA, the CDR3 is TGTGCCAGCAGCCCCTCCCCGGCGCAGGGGCGTCTTATGGAGACCCAGTACTTC.

This clonotype was seen more than once but under ten times. The chain employs TRBV25-1 and TRBJ2-1; D is undetermined. The CDR3 is 12 residues long. Per the germline V gene, CDR1 is MGHDK and CDR2 is SYGVNS. With 9 bases removed from V and 10 bases from J, the gap between germline ends came to 16 bases. This CDR3 is CASMGSWGEQFF. DNA of the CDR3: TGTGCCAGTATGGGCTCTTGGGGAGAGCAGTTCTTC.

This clonotype has only a few counts. CDR3: CASSQDLRDLNTGELFF. The CDR3 DNA is TGTGCCAGCAGCCAAGATCTTCGGGATTTGAACACCGGGGAGCTGTTTTTT. The chain combines TRBV14 with TRBJ2-2, with a tentative D call TRBD2 (5 bases). Trimming removed 0 bases from V and 1 base from J, with 12 bases in between. CDR1 is SGHDN, CDR2 FVKESK, per germline. The CDR3 covers 17 residues.

The rearrangement links TRBV5-1 to TRBJ1-1, with unresolved D. The germline V gene has CDR1 SGHRS and CDR2 YFSETQ. CDR3 length: 14 amino acids. Trimming took off 0 bases at V and 1 base at J, with 7 bases between the two ends. This chain's CDR3 is CASSLAAGNTEAFF. CDR3 DNA sequence: TGCGCCAGCAGCTTGGCCGCGGGGAACACTGAAGCTTTCTTT.

This CDR3 reads CSARGQENTDTQYF. As DNA, the CDR3 is TGCAGTGCTAGGGGACAGGAGAACACAGATACGCAGTATTTT. This chain links TRBV20-1 with TRBJ2-3, with 8 positions matching TRBD1. Germline V gene sequence: CDR1 DFQATT, CDR2 SNEGSKA (reference sequence). The CDR3 length is 14 residues. The junction had 4 bases not matched to a gene; V was cut back by 3 bases and J by 2 bases.

This clonotype showed up just a few times. The chain links TRBV20-1 to TRBJ1-1; 7 nucleotides align to TRBD1. Germline assignment: CDR1 DFQATT and CDR2 SNEGSKA (reference sequence). With 5 bases clipped from V and 0 bases from J, the junction kept 6 bases outside the gene matches. This CDR3 spans 14 amino acids. The CDR3 here is CSAGGRGLNTEAFF. The CDR3 DNA reads TGCAGTGCTGGGGGCAGGGGGTTGAACACTGAAGCTTTCTTT.

The chain uses TRBV12-3 or TRBV12-4 and TRBJ1-1; 10 bases agree with TRBD1. CDR3 length: 15 residues. J lost 2 bases, V lost 6 bases, and 6 bases had no gene match. CDR3 sequence (DNA): TGTGCCAGCAGGCCGACAGGGGGCGGCAACACTGAAGCTTTCTTT. Translation: CASRPTGGGNTEAFF.